In this sample, the clone carrying this T cell receptor (beta chain) turned up once. Its antigen is unknown. This sample stems from a study of cytomegalovirus exposure and HLA in healthy donors. Notes on the study in general: Among donors in an Asian-associated ancestry cluster, a later analysis reportedly found fewer N-insertions than the approximately 700-donor mean. As was reported, the HLA-A and HLA-B alleles of most subjects were accurately predicted from TCR beta sequences. Later genetic work tied a missense DCLRE1C variant to beta-chain V and J trimming.

60 Vbeta and 13 Jbeta primers were used in PCR. TCRdb's copy holds only in-frame clones and misses some; the assay was immunoSEQ multiplex PCR. The data show 99,000 or so clones, with about 70% seen just once and approximately 3% held by the top ten. This CDR3 region has 15 residues. The germline gives CDR1 SEHNR, CDR2 FQNEAQ (reference sequence). V lost 1 base and J lost 11, with 20 bases in between. Sequencing was performed on PBMCs. The chain links TRBV7-9 to TRBJ2-5; D is perhaps TRBD2 (6 bases). The sequence was obtained from a man aged 30 to 45 in good health and CMV-seronegative. The CDR3 protein is CASSLVEDGSREQYF. Here the CDR3 DNA reads TGTGCCAGCAGCTTAGTTGAAGACGGGAGTAGAGAACAGTACTTC.